This TCR beta chain appears in the sequencing data of a study of blood T cell repertoires in COVID-19. Study overall: COVID-19 samples collected from the United States, Italy and Spain covered acute and convalescent phases.

V lost 0 bases to trimming and J lost 2 bases; unmatched junction nucleotides: 6. Germline CDR1 reads SGHRS; CDR2 reads YFSETQ. The CDR3 sequence is 17 residues long. Methods used by the authors: Amplified reference gene primers provided the basis for estimating nucleated cell counts. Only in-frame clones appear in the TCRdb table, and some are missing; sequencing was by immunoSEQ multiplex PCR. V and J calls and clone size are as listed in that table; D and trimming were resolved from the DNA. The table shows about 34,000 clones, with roughly 80% occurring only once. The sequence was collected from a man older than 75 with active or convalescent COVID-19. Specimen: peripheral blood. The chain has TRBV5-1 and TRBJ2-1, with 9 nucleotides matching TRBD2. As DNA, the CDR3 is TGCGCCAGCAGCTTGGACCTAAGACTAGCGGCCTACAATGAGCAGTTCTTC. Protein sequence: CASSLDLRLAAYNEQFF.